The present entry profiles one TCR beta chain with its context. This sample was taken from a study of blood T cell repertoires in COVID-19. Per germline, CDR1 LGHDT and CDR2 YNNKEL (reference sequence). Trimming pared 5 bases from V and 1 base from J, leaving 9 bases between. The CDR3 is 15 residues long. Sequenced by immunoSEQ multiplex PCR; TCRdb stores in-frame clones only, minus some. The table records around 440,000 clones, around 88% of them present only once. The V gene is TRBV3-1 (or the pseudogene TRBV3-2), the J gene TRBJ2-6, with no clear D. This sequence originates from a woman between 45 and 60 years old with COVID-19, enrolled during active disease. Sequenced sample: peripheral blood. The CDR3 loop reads CASSSSESGANVLTF. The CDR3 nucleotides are TGTGCCAGCAGCTCCTCTGAGTCTGGGGCCAACGTCCTGACTTTC.